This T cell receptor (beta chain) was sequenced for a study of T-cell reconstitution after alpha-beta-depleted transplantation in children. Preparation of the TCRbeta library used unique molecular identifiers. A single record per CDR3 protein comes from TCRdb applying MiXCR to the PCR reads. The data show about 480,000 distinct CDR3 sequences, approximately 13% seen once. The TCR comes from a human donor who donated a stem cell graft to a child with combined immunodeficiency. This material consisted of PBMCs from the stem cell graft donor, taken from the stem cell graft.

The CDR3 reads CSATALGSEKLFF. CDR3 nucleotide sequence: TGCAGTGCGACGGCTCTTGGAAGTGAAAAACTGTTTTTT. The V and J genes are TRBV20-1 and TRBJ1-4; D is uncertain. Trimming removed 6 bases from V and 7 bases from J, with 15 bases in between. The CDR3 runs 13 residues. Germline CDR1 and CDR2: DFQATT and SNEGSKA (reference sequence).